Listed below are T cell receptor beta chains from one sample, sequenced in a study of blood T cell repertoires in COVID-19. TCRdb's copy holds only in-frame clones and misses some; the assay was immunoSEQ multiplex PCR. The table records hundreds of thousands of clones, 75% to 90% of them present only once. Sequenced material: PBMCs or T cells enriched from blood (not recorded which). These receptors were taken from a woman between 18 and 30 years old who had recovered from COVID-19. Both conserved end residues are part of each CDR3. A D gene is named only where the DNA matches it firmly. Rows may omit the clone size; those that give it use once, few, many or a size class.

size	V	J	D	CDR3	DNA
.	TRBV29-1	TRBJ2-7	TRBD2	CSVEDRGETYEQYF	TGCAGCGTTGAAGATCGGGGGGAAACCTACGAGCAGTACTTC
.	TRBV3-1/TRBV3-2	TRBJ2-3	.	CASSPGGVITDTQYF	TGTGCCAGCAGCCCTGGCGGGGTTATCACAGATACGCAGTATTTT
.	TRBV12-3/TRBV12-4	TRBJ1-1	.	CASSRPGATEAFF	TGTGCCAGCAGTAGACCAGGGGCCACTGAAGCTTTCTTT
.	TRBV19	TRBJ1-2	.	CASSIVAGDDYGYTF	TGTGCCAGTAGTATAGTGGCAGGGGACGACTATGGCTACACCTTC
.	TRBV10-2	TRBJ1-1	.	CASSERENTEAFF	TGCGCCAGCAGTGAGAGAGAGAACACTGAAGCTTTCTTT
.	TRBV7-6	TRBJ1-3	.	CASSQGSGASGNTIYF	TGTGCCAGCAGCCAGGGCAGTGGGGCCTCTGGAAACACCATATATTTT
.	TRBV27	TRBJ1-6	TRBD1	CASRPIDGQGGSPLHF	TGTGCCAGCAGACCTATCGATGGACAGGGCGGTTCACCCCTCCACTTT
.	TRBV14	TRBJ2-7	.	CASSPSPYEQYF	TGTGCCAGCAGCCCGTCCCCCTACGAGCAGTACTTC
.	TRBV10-3	TRBJ2-5	TRBD2	CAISEPGLAGQTQYF	TGTGCCATCAGTGAGCCCGGACTAGCTGGTCAGACCCAGTACTTC
.	TRBV27	TRBJ1-5	TRBD1	CASSLWGGDRGHQPQHF	TGTGCCAGCAGTTTATGGGGCGGGGACAGGGGGCATCAGCCCCAGCATTTT
.	TRBV6-4	TRBJ1-2	.	CASSDSVRGGSYGYTF	TGTGCCAGCAGTGACTCGGTCCGCGGGGGCAGCTATGGCTACACCTTC
.	TRBV7-9	TRBJ1-3	.	CASSPVTARSGNTIYF	TGTGCCAGCAGCCCGGTGACAGCCCGCTCTGGAAACACCATATATTTT
.	TRBV4-2	TRBJ2-3	.	CASSQVFQGSTDTQYF	TGTGCCAGCAGCCAAGTATTCCAGGGGTCAACAGATACGCAGTATTTT
.	TRBV7-2	TRBJ2-1	.	CASSQSRRGPYNEQFF	TGTGCCAGCAGCCAGTCCCGGCGGGGTCCCTACAATGAGCAGTTCTTC
.	TRBV10-3	TRBJ1-2	.	CAISPQGYGYTF	TGTGCCATCAGTCCACAGGGTTATGGCTACACCTTC
.	TRBV6-5	TRBJ1-4	.	CASSNGGEKLFF	TGTGCCAGCTCCAACGGGGGTGAAAAACTGTTTTTT
.	TRBV5-1	TRBJ2-3	.	CASSSVTGFGTDTQYF	TGCGCCAGCAGCTCGGTGACAGGTTTCGGCACAGATACGCAGTATTTT
.	TRBV11-2	TRBJ2-2	.	CASSLVGRVTGELFF	TGTGCCAGCAGCTTAGTGGGCAGGGTCACCGGGGAGCTGTTTTTT
few	TRBV13	TRBJ1-1	TRBD1	CASSRDRDRVRGTEAFF	TGTGCCAGCAGCCGCGACCGGGACAGGGTTAGGGGCACTGAAGCTTTCTTT
few	TRBV19	TRBJ2-1	TRBD2	CASSSPLAGGLNEQFF	TGTGCCAGTAGTAGCCCTCTAGCGGGGGGGCTCAATGAGCAGTTCTTC
.	TRBV19	TRBJ2-7	TRBD1	CASSISGTGETYEQYF	TGTGCCAGTAGTATCTCCGGGACAGGGGAGACCTACGAGCAGTACTTC
.	TRBV27	TRBJ1-5	.	CASSRWGSLNQPQHF	TGTGCCAGCAGCAGATGGGGCAGTCTCAATCAGCCCCAGCATTTT
.	TRBV29-1	TRBJ2-3	TRBD2	CSVEAPSGTRYTDTQYF	TGCAGCGTTGAAGCTCCCTCGGGGACTAGATACACAGATACGCAGTATTTT
.	TRBV11-1	TRBJ2-2	.	CASSLDYSTGELFF	TGTGCCAGCAGCTTAGATTACAGCACCGGGGAGCTGTTTTTT
once	TRBV28	TRBJ1-2	TRBD1	CASSTGEWVNGYTF	TGTGCCAGCAGCACAGGGGAGTGGGTGAATGGCTACACCTTC
.	TRBV28	TRBJ1-5	TRBD1	CASRPITTGGSNQPQHF	TGTGCCAGCAGACCCATCACTACAGGGGGCTCCAATCAGCCCCAGCATTTT
few	TRBV9	TRBJ2-1	.	CASSVALAINEQFF	TGTGCCAGCAGCGTAGCGCTAGCAATAAATGAGCAGTTCTTC
.	TRBV2	TRBJ1-5	TRBD1	CASSATGEVQPQHF	TGTGCCAGCAGTGCCACAGGGGAGGTCCAGCCCCAGCATTTT
.	TRBV3-1/TRBV3-2	TRBJ2-5	TRBD2	CASSQTRGGLETQYF	TGTGCCAGCAGCCAAACTCGCGGGGGTTTGGAGACCCAGTACTTC
.	TRBV19	TRBJ1-1	.	CASREGVNTEAFF	TGTGCCAGTAGAGAGGGCGTGAACACTGAAGCTTTCTTT
.	TRBV5-1	TRBJ2-1	TRBD2	CASSLGTSGGYNEQFF	TGCGCCAGCAGCTTGGGGACTAGCGGGGGGTACAATGAGCAGTTCTTC
.	TRBV19	TRBJ1-3	.	CASSIQGRTGNTIYF	TGTGCCAGTAGTATACAGGGCAGGACTGGAAACACCATATATTTT
.	TRBV6-5	TRBJ1-2	.	CASNFQGRGLSGYTF	TGTGCCAGCAATTTTCAGGGAAGGGGCCTATCTGGCTACACCTTC
.	TRBV5-1	TRBJ2-2	TRBD1	CASSSQSGTGRTGELFF	TGCGCCAGCAGCTCCCAATCCGGGACAGGGAGAACCGGGGAGCTGTTTTTT
.	TRBV11-2	TRBJ2-1	TRBD2	CASSLGSGGRWFF	TGTGCCAGCAGCTTAGGAAGCGGGGGGAGGTGGTTCTTC
.	TRBV11-2	TRBJ1-1	TRBD1	CASSSGRGQSNTEAFF	TGTGCCAGCAGCTCGGGAAGGGGGCAATCGAACACTGAAGCTTTCTTT
once	TRBV19	TRBJ2-1	TRBD2	CASSLLTSGPLGEQFF	TGTGCCAGTAGTTTACTGACTAGCGGGCCCCTCGGGGAGCAGTTCTTC
.	TRBV15	TRBJ1-2	.	CATSLTESNGYTF	TGTGCCACCAGCTTGACGGAGAGTAATGGCTACACCTTC
once	TRBV3-1/TRBV3-2	TRBJ2-5	.	CASSPTGLRGETQYF	TGTGCCAGCAGCCCGACAGGTCTGCGTGGAGAGACCCAGTACTTC
.	TRBV19	TRBJ2-5	.	CASSMSETQYF	TGTGCCAGTAGTATGAGTGAGACCCAGTACTTC
.	TRBV5-1	TRBJ2-3	TRBD2	CASTPRGGGDTQYF	TGCGCCAGCACCCCCCGGGGGGGCGGAGATACGCAGTATTTT
once	TRBV5-4	TRBJ2-2	TRBD2	CASSLGTAGGPGELFF	TGTGCCAGCAGCTTGGGTACAGCGGGGGGCCCCGGGGAGCTGTTTTTT
.	TRBV28	TRBJ1-2	TRBD1	CASSLDRGGYGYTF	TGTGCCAGCAGTTTAGACAGGGGAGGTTATGGCTACACCTTC
once	TRBV6-4	TRBJ1-2	.	CASSDTTTGFYGYTF	TGTGCCAGCAGTGACACTACGACAGGATTTTATGGCTACACCTTC
.	TRBV6-5	TRBJ1-6	TRBD1	CASKQGATSPLHF	TGTGCCAGCAAACAGGGGGCGACCTCACCCCTCCACTTT
.	TRBV29-1	TRBJ1-2	TRBD1	CSVQDRVTNYGYTF	TGCAGCGTCCAAGACAGGGTGACTAACTATGGCTACACCTTC
.	TRBV7-9	TRBJ1-3	.	CASSFRGGGNTIYF	TGTGCCAGCAGCTTTCGGGGAGGCGGGAACACCATATATTTT
.	TRBV7-9	TRBJ2-4	.	CATNSLDIQYF	TGTGCCACCAATTCTCTAGACATTCAGTACTTC
.	TRBV27	TRBJ1-5	.	CASSLGPNQPQHF	TGTGCCAGCAGTTTAGGCCCTAATCAGCCCCAGCATTTT
once	TRBV15	TRBJ1-1	.	CATSRGLEAVYTEAFF	TGTGCCACCAGCAGAGGCCTTGAGGCGGTATACACTGAAGCTTTCTTT
.	TRBV5-4	TRBJ1-1	TRBD1	CASSFPTGSEAFF	TGTGCCAGCAGCTTTCCGACAGGGAGCGAAGCTTTCTTT
.	TRBV9	TRBJ2-7	.	CASSAASGNSEQYF	TGTGCCAGCAGCGCAGCCTCAGGGAATTCCGAGCAGTACTTC
.	TRBV15	TRBJ1-3	.	CATSRAQVLSGNTIYF	TGTGCCACCAGCAGAGCCCAGGTACTCTCTGGAAACACCATATATTTT
.	TRBV14	TRBJ1-2	TRBD1	CASSPGTGGYGYTF	TGTGCCAGCAGTCCCGGGACAGGTGGCTATGGCTACACCTTC